This T cell receptor beta chain comes out of a study of blood T cell repertoires in COVID-19 (dated by TCRdb to the early 2020s). In terms of the full investigation: Samples from collaborators originated in the United States, Italy and Spain and spanned both the acute and convalescent phases of COVID-19. The material from the prospective study consisted of cDNA or gDNA derived from T cells, B-cell-depleted T cells, or PBMCs. The dataset comprised deeply sampled blood TCRbeta repertoires from subjects exposed to, actively infected with, or recovered from COVID-19. The repertoires were released in a freely available public database meant as a resource for research on the immune response to SARS-CoV-2. Samples came from the ongoing ImmuneRACE study (first 160 participants) plus 1,254 subjects from 6 global collaborators. A de-identified subject ID, COVID-19 status, age in years and sex were almost always included in the sample metadata. Where available, HLA class I and class II types were obtained from metadata supplied by the sample provider rather than from assay-based typing. Study-level results and caveats: The amount of clinical and demographic metadata varied by source and participant and was provided uncurated.

In Seattle, one collaborating source enrolled patients while the infection was active and tracked those patients longitudinally over the course of disease. Collaborating institutions collected whole blood in K2EDTA tubes following their own protocols. For TCRbeta analysis, collaborators shipped samples in one of three forms: frozen whole blood, isolated PBMCs, or DNA extracted from either of those sample types. About this clone: Its antigen is still unknown. Base qualities are not recorded, but no much larger clone differs from it by a single base.

TCRbeta CDR3 regions were amplified from genomic DNA by means of the immunoSEQ Assay, a bias-controlled multiplex PCR. From the authors' description of their analysis: The number of nucleated cells in each sample was estimated from the amplification of reference gene primers within the assay. To quantify the absolute abundance of each unique TCRbeta CDR3 rearrangement, sequence reads were collapsed and filtered. For each sample, productive Simpson clonality was calculated as the square root of Simpson's diversity index across productive rearrangements. TCRdb's version of the immuneACCESS table is confined to in-frame rearrangements and falls short of the full clone set. An unresolved V gene accounts for under half of the shortfall where checked; the remainder is of unknown origin. From that table come the V and J calls and clone size; the DNA was used to work out D and trimming. The sample table records fewer than 200,000 clones; roughly 88% of these occur just once. The ten largest make up roughly 4.5% of the sample.

Measured from the cysteine to the phenylalanine, the CDR3 is 15 residues long. Only the CDR3 DNA is retained, 45 bases long and in frame from the first base. The germline V and J ends show losses of 6 bases and 5 bases respectively, and no gene match explains 9 bases of the junction. From a lookup of the germline V gene (reference sequence), CDR1 and CDR2 are MNHEY and SMNVEV. The V and J genes are TRBV27 and TRBJ2-5; TRBD2 fits 10 bases in the junction. The origin of this receptor is a young man with COVID-19, enrolled during active disease. Material for sequencing was peripheral blood. Read as DNA, the sequence is TGTGCCAGCAGCTTAGCGGGAGGCCTTGTTGAGACCCAGTACTTC. Its translation is CASSLAGGLVETQYF.